The rows below give T cell receptor beta chains drawn from one sample of a study of Graves' ophthalmopathy and Graves' hyperthyroidism. TCRdb passed the multiplex PCR reads through MiXCR, listing each CDR3 protein once. Among 900,000 to 1,200,000 distinct CDR3 sequences listed, 35% to 40% were seen once. The sample consisted of peripheral blood or thyroid tissue (not recorded which). The receptor set was obtained from an adult man with Graves' hyperthyroidism. CDR3s include the opening cysteine and the closing phenylalanine or tryptophan. The order of the fields is V gene, D gene, J gene, clone size, CDR3 DNA, CDR3 protein. The D gene is left open where the match is weak. Only part of the rows carry a size: once, few, many, or a class if the clone is expanded.

V: TRBV11-2; D: TRBD1; J: TRBJ2-7; size: -; DNA: TGTGCCAGCAGCCCAGGACAGGGGGCCTCAAACGAGCAGTACTTC; CDR3: CASSPGQGASNEQYF
V: TRBV30; D: -; J: TRBJ2-2; size: many; DNA: TGTGCCTGGAGAACACAGGGGAACACCGGGGAGCTGTTTTTT; CDR3: CAWRTQGNTGELFF
V: TRBV9; D: -; J: TRBJ1-5; size: many; DNA: TGTGCCAGCAGCGTTTCAGGCAGGGATCAGCCCCAGCATTTT; CDR3: CASSVSGRDQPQHF
V: TRBV14; D: TRBD1; J: TRBJ2-2; size: -; DNA: TGTGCCAGCAGCGTCCGGACAGGGATTATTCTACGGGAGCTGTTTTTT; CDR3: CASSVRTGIILRELFF
V: TRBV20-1; D: -; J: TRBJ1-5; size: many; DNA: TGCAGTGCTAGAGAGAGTGTAGGCAATCAGCCCCAGCATTTT; CDR3: CSARESVGNQPQHF
V: TRBV29-1; D: TRBD2; J: TRBJ2-7; size: many; DNA: TGCAGCGCAGGACTAGCGGGAGCAGAAACGTACGAGCAGTACTTC; CDR3: CSAGLAGAETYEQYF
V: TRBV24-1; D: -; J: TRBJ2-5; size: many; DNA: TGTGCCACCAGGGGAAAAGGCCAAGAGACCCAGTACTTC; CDR3: CATRGKGQETQYF
V: TRBV20-1; D: TRBD1; J: TRBJ2-7; size: many; DNA: TGCAGTGCTAAAGACAGGGGGCGCAGGGACGAGCAGTACTTC; CDR3: CSAKDRGRRDEQYF
V: TRBV7-3; D: -; J: TRBJ2-2; size: -; DNA: TGTGCCAGCAGCCAAGTTAGGGTCCCCGGGGAGCTGTTTTTT; CDR3: CASSQVRVPGELFF
V: TRBV27; D: -; J: TRBJ1-5; size: -; DNA: TGTGCCAGCAGTTTAAGGCAGGGCACGAGTCAGCCCCAGCATTTT; CDR3: CASSLRQGTSQPQHF
V: TRBV20-1; D: -; J: TRBJ2-7; size: many; DNA: TGCAGTGCAAAAGGGGCAAACACGTACGAGCAGTACTTC; CDR3: CSAKGANTYEQYF
V: TRBV24-1; D: TRBD2; J: TRBJ2-2; size: -; DNA: TGTGCCACCAGTGACTCCGGACTAGGTCCCACCGGGGAGCTGTTTTTT; CDR3: CATSDSGLGPTGELFF
V: TRBV7-2; D: -; J: TRBJ2-3; size: few; DNA: TGTGCCAGCAGCTTAGGGGGGGCGGTCACAGATACGCAGTATTTT; CDR3: CASSLGGAVTDTQYF
V: TRBV5-1; D: TRBD2; J: TRBJ2-2; size: -; DNA: TGCGCCAGCAGCTGGGGGGGAGACGACACCGGGGAGCTGTTTTTT; CDR3: CASSWGGDDTGELFF
V: TRBV10-3; D: -; J: TRBJ1-5; size: many; DNA: TGTGCCATCAGTGAGTCGGGGCAGAGTAGCAATCAGCCCCAGCATTTT; CDR3: CAISESGQSSNQPQHF
V: TRBV27; D: -; J: TRBJ1-5; size: few; DNA: TGTGCCAGCAGCCACTACGGGATTAATCAGCCCCAGCATTTT; CDR3: CASSHYGINQPQHF
V: TRBV20-1; D: -; J: TRBJ2-7; size: -; DNA: TGCAGTGCTAGAATCTGGACAGTCAGCTCCTACGAGCAGTACTTC; CDR3: CSARIWTVSSYEQYF
V: TRBV4-1; D: -; J: TRBJ2-7; size: many; DNA: TGCGCCAGCAGCCAAGTTGTTAGCGCCTACGAGCAGTACTTC; CDR3: CASSQVVSAYEQYF
V: TRBV7-9; D: -; J: TRBJ1-1; size: -; DNA: TGTGCCAGCAGCGCGACCTCAAGGGGTGCCACTGAAGCTTTCTTT; CDR3: CASSATSRGATEAFF
V: TRBV6-5; D: -; J: TRBJ2-5; size: -; DNA: TGTGCCAGCAGTTCACCGGGACACTTCCAAGAGACCCAGTACTTC; CDR3: CASSSPGHFQETQYF
V: TRBV11-2; D: -; J: TRBJ2-7; size: -; DNA: TGTGCCAGCAGCTTGATGGGCAGCTACGAGCAGTACTTC; CDR3: CASSLMGSYEQYF
V: TRBV11-2; D: -; J: TRBJ2-5; size: -; DNA: TGTGCCAGCAGTAGGGACTGGGCTTGGGGCTTCGAACAAGAGACCCAGTACTTC; CDR3: CASSRDWAWGFEQETQYF
V: TRBV9; D: -; J: TRBJ1-1; size: -; DNA: TGTGCCAGCAGCCCCCTGAAGGGAGGCACTGAAGCTTTCTTT; CDR3: CASSPLKGGTEAFF
V: TRBV25-1; D: -; J: TRBJ1-3; size: -; DNA: TGTGCCAGCAGCCGCCGGCGGGGCTCTGGAAACACCATATATTTT; CDR3: CASSRRRGSGNTIYF
V: TRBV4-3; D: -; J: TRBJ1-4; size: -; DNA: TGCGCCAGCAGCCTCCTACTAGGTAGGGGGGGGAGTAGTGAAAAACTGTTTTTT; CDR3: CASSLLLGRGGSSEKLFF
V: TRBV7-8; D: TRBD2; J: TRBJ2-5; size: many; DNA: TGTGCCAGCAGCTTAGTTGCGGCGGGGGGGAGCGTCGGGGAGACCCAGTACTTC; CDR3: CASSLVAAGGSVGETQYF
V: TRBV10-3; D: TRBD1; J: TRBJ1-1; size: many; DNA: TGTGCCGTCTCCATGACAGGGGGCACTGAAGCTTTCTTT; CDR3: CAVSMTGGTEAFF
V: TRBV20-1; D: -; J: TRBJ2-5; size: -; DNA: TGCAGTGCTAAGGTCGGGGGCTTGGAGACCCAGTACTTC; CDR3: CSAKVGGLETQYF
V: TRBV29-1; D: -; J: TRBJ1-3; size: once; DNA: TGCAGCTTCGTGGGCCAGGGCTCTGGAAACACCATATATTTT; CDR3: CSFVGQGSGNTIYF
V: TRBV29-1; D: TRBD2; J: TRBJ2-7; size: many; DNA: TGCAGCGTTGAATCGGACAGCGGGGGGCAGTACTTC; CDR3: CSVESDSGGQYF
V: TRBV6-5; D: TRBD1; J: TRBJ1-3; size: -; DNA: TGTGCCAGCAGTTACGTGACAGGGAAAAGCCTTGGAAACACCATATATTTT; CDR3: CASSYVTGKSLGNTIYF
V: TRBV12-3/TRBV12-4; D: -; J: TRBJ1-1; size: -; DNA: TGTGCCAGCAGTTACTCCCCTTCGATGAACACTGAAGCTTTCTTT; CDR3: CASSYSPSMNTEAFF
V: TRBV25-1; D: -; J: TRBJ2-2; size: many; DNA: TGTGCCAGCAGGATAACGAACACCGGGGAGCTGTTTTTT; CDR3: CASRITNTGELFF
V: TRBV5-8; D: -; J: TRBJ2-7; size: many; DNA: TGTGCCAGCAGCTTGGACGGGACGGCGGTGCGCGAGCAGTACTTC; CDR3: CASSLDGTAVREQYF
V: TRBV6-5; D: -; J: TRBJ1-4; size: few; DNA: TGTGCCAGCCAAGGGGGGCGATGGAGTGAAAAACTGTTTTTT; CDR3: CASQGGRWSEKLFF
V: TRBV9; D: TRBD1; J: TRBJ2-6; size: -; DNA: TGTGCCAGCAGCGTATCAGGGGGCACCAACGTCCTGACTTTC; CDR3: CASSVSGGTNVLTF
V: TRBV5-4; D: TRBD2; J: TRBJ2-7; size: few; DNA: TGTGCCAGCACTAAGGGCGGGGGGTATGGATACGAGCAGTACTTC; CDR3: CASTKGGGYGYEQYF
V: TRBV7-9; D: -; J: TRBJ2-7; size: few; DNA: TGTGCCAGCAGTCAATATACGGGGAAAAGGGACGAGCAGTACTTC; CDR3: CASSQYTGKRDEQYF
V: TRBV5-4; D: -; J: TRBJ2-5; size: few; DNA: TGTGCCAGCAGCAGAGGACAGTCCAAAGAGACCCAGTACTTC; CDR3: CASSRGQSKETQYF
V: TRBV7-8; D: -; J: TRBJ2-5; size: many; DNA: TGTGCCAGCAGCTTAGGATTAGGAGAGACCCAGTACTTC; CDR3: CASSLGLGETQYF
V: TRBV27; D: -; J: TRBJ1-2; size: -; DNA: TGTGCCAGCAGGGACAGCACACGCGATGGCTACACCTTC; CDR3: CASRDSTRDGYTF
V: TRBV11-2; D: -; J: TRBJ2-5; size: many; DNA: TGTGCCAGCAGCTTTGGGTGGGACCCCATACAAGAGACCCAGTACTTC; CDR3: CASSFGWDPIQETQYF